Each of the 26 T cell receptor beta chains below was sequenced from the same sample in a study of graft-versus-host responses after intestinal transplantation. No cognate antigen is known for these TCRs. Using immunoSEQ multiplex PCR, the repertoire was profiled, and TCRdb retains in-frame clones only, with some absent. The data hold around 97,000 clones, with roughly 93% observed a single time. The material sequenced was unstimulated CD8+ T cells sorted from spleen or lymph node cells, taken before intestinal transplant. These receptors were obtained from a human donor who received an intestinal transplant.

Here the CDR3 reads CASSFAPSYGYTF. CDR3 sequence (DNA): TGTGCCAGCAGCTTCGCCCCTAGCTATGGCTACACCTTC. The chain uses TRBV11-3 and TRBJ1-2; D is undetermined. This CDR3 comprises 13 residues. The germline V gene encodes CDR1 SGHNT and CDR2 YENEEA. Trimming left V 3 bases short and J 4 bases short, with 9 bases between.

The chain has TRBV4-2 and TRBJ1-1, with no clear D. Germline V gene lookup returns CDR1 LGHNA and CDR2 YNFKEQ. The CDR3 runs to 13 residues. V was cut by 0 bases and J by 3 bases, with 5 bases left in between. The DNA of the CDR3 is TGTGCCAGCAGCCAAGAGGTGGACACTGAAGCTTTCTTT. This sequence encodes CASSQEVDTEAFF.

The chain uses TRBV14 and TRBJ1-5; D uncertain. Germline V gene data show CDR1 as SGHDN and CDR2 as FVKESK. The germline V and J ends were trimmed by 1 base and 0 bases, with 7 bases remaining between them. The CDR3 extends over 15 amino acids. DNA for the CDR3: TGTGCCAGCAGCCAAGGGTCTTATAGCAATCAGCCCCAGCATTTT. Translated, it gives CASSQGSYSNQPQHF.

In regard to this clone: One junction end does not reproduce the germline sequence, and a read error may be involved. The chain employs TRBV25-1 and TRBJ2-3; TRBD1 matches at 8 bases. The CDR3 is 12 amino acids. Germline assignment: CDR1 MGHDK and CDR2 SYGVNS. The DNA of the CDR3 is TGTGCCAGTTCAAGGGTGGACAGGGTCATGGATTTT. This encodes CASSRVDRVMDF.

J is TRBJ1-1 and V is TRBV30, with TRBD1 matching 8 bases. The V gene's germline CDR1 is GTSNPN and CDR2 SVGIG (reference sequence). The CDR3 covers 16 residues. V trimming: 7 bases; J trimming: 2 bases; junction bases outside the gene matches: 15. The CDR3 DNA sequence: TGTGCCTCCCCGGGAGGGGCAGGGGGCGAAAACACTGAAGCTTTCTTT. Protein product: CASPGGAGGENTEAFF.

This clone occurred once. The V call is TRBV7-9, the J call TRBJ1-4; 7 positions agree with TRBD1. The ends lost 5 bases at V and 8 bases at J; junction bases unmatched: 5. Germline assignment: CDR1 SEHNR and CDR2 FQNEAQ (reference sequence). CDR3 length: 13 residues. The chain's CDR3 is CASSTGQSEKLFF. In DNA form, the CDR3 reads TGTGCCAGCAGCACGGGACAGTCGGAAAAACTGTTTTTT.

The chain combines TRBV9 with TRBJ1-4; TRBD1 matches 8 bases. The J segment lost 7 bases and the V segment lost 6 bases, leaving 8 bases of the junction unmatched. Germline lookup yields CDR1 SGDLS and CDR2 YYNGEE. This CDR3 is 14 amino acids long. The chain's CDR3 is CASTTGTGPEKLFF. CDR3 DNA sequence: TGTGCCAGCACCACCGGGACAGGACCTGAAAAACTGTTTTTT. Based on the CDR3 plus reference TRBV9 and TRBJ1-4, the full variable domain is DSGVTQTPKHLITATGQRVTLRCSPRSGDLSVYWYQQSLDQGLQFLIQYYNGEERAKGNILERFSAQQFPDLHSELNLSSLELGDSALYFCASTTGTGPEKLFFGSGTQLSVL.

The rearrangement links TRBV13 to TRBJ1-1; 7 bases match TRBD1. V lost 3 bases, J lost 5 bases, and 6 bases stayed unmatched. The CDR3 has 14 amino acids. In germline, CDR1 is PRHDT, CDR2 FYEKMQ (reference sequence). CDR3 in amino acids: CASSLEGARTEAFF. The DNA of the CDR3 is TGTGCCAGCAGCTTGGAGGGGGCGCGGACTGAAGCTTTCTTT.

The chain combines TRBV7-9 with TRBJ2-6; 8 nucleotides align to TRBD1. The length of the CDR3 is 17 residues. CDR1 and CDR2 from the germline V gene are SEHNR and FQNEAQ (reference sequence). J gave up 1 base and V 5 bases, and 7 bases lay outside the gene matches. This chain's CDR3 is CASSLTTGGSGANVLTF. The CDR3 nucleotides read TGTGCCAGCAGCCTAACTACAGGGGGGTCTGGGGCCAACGTCCTGACTTTC.

This sequence joins TRBV4-1 and TRBJ2-7; tentative D call: TRBD2 (6 bases). This CDR3 contains 14 residues. V lost 1 base, J lost 4 bases, and 11 bases lay in between. CDR1 is MGHRA and CDR2 is YSYEKL in the germline V gene. The CDR3 DNA sequence: TGCGCCAGCAGCCAAGTGGGGACTCGATACGAGCAGTACTTC. Its translation is CASSQVGTRYEQYF.

The V call is TRBV10-2, the J call TRBJ1-5; TRBD1 is a possible D gene (6 bases). The CDR3 has 16 residues. V lost 4 bases and J 6 bases, leaving 19 bases between the germline ends. The germline gives CDR1 WSHSY, CDR2 SAAADI. The CDR3 spells CASSAYKGGLSQPQHF. In DNA form, the CDR3 reads TGCGCCAGCAGTGCCTACAAAGGGGGATTGAGTCAGCCCCAGCATTTT.

This rearrangement joins TRBV7-9 to TRBJ1-2; TRBD1 matches 8 bases. Germline V CDR1 and CDR2: SEHNR, FQNEAQ (reference sequence). J was trimmed by 6 bases and V by 5 bases; bases with no gene match: 11. The CDR3 loop spans 15 amino acids. CDR3 in amino acids: CASSPPDQGANGYTF. The CDR3 DNA follows: TGTGCCAGCAGCCCCCCCGATCAGGGGGCAAATGGCTACACCTTC.

The sample holds one count of this clone. The DNA for the CDR3 is TGTGCCGTACAAACGGGACAGACGATAGGGACTGAAGCTTTCTTT. Its translation: CAVQTGQTIGTEAFF. This chain connects TRBV5-4 to TRBJ1-1, with 7 bases that match TRBD1. V lost 10 bases and J lost 5; bases outside the gene matches: 17. CDR1 is SGHNT, CDR2 YYREEE, per germline (reference sequence). The length of the CDR3 is 15 residues.

The chain couples TRBV6-1 to TRBJ2-3; possible D gene TRBD1, 7 bases. Trimming stripped 6 bases from V and 2 bases from J, with 12 bases between. Germline V gives CDR1 MNHNS, CDR2 SASEGT. The CDR3 is made up of 14 amino acids. The CDR3 coding sequence is TGTGCCAGCAGGGCGGGACAGTTCACAGATACGCAGTATTTT. Protein product: CASRAGQFTDTQYF.

The CDR3 loop is CASSPGLAGGRTGELFF. CDR3 bases: TGTGCCAGCAGCCCGGGACTAGCGGGGGGGCGAACCGGGGAGCTGTTTTTT. The chain recombines TRBV7-6 with TRBJ2-2; TRBD2 aligns across 16 bases. There are 17 residues in the CDR3. Germline lookup yields CDR1 SGHVS and CDR2 FNYEAQ. J lost 5 bases, V lost 5 bases, and 5 bases had no gene match.

The gene calls are TRBV11-3 and TRBJ2-1, with 8 positions matching TRBD1. The J segment lost 4 bases and the V segment lost 4 bases, leaving 6 bases of the junction unmatched. Germline V gives CDR1 SGHNT, CDR2 YENEEA. CDR3 length: 15 amino acids. CDR3 residues: CASSYTGGIYNEQFF. As DNA, the CDR3 is TGTGCCAGCAGCTATACAGGGGGGATATACAATGAGCAGTTCTTC.

The chain recombines TRBV13 with TRBJ2-6, with D unresolved. V was pared by 0 bases and J by 3 bases, with 6 bases between. Germline V gene data show CDR1 as PRHDT and CDR2 as FYEKMQ (reference sequence). The CDR3 contains 15 residues. CDR3 sequence (DNA): TGTGCCAGCAGCTTAGGATTAAGTGGGGCCAACGTCCTGACTTTC. This codes for CASSLGLSGANVLTF.

V is TRBV4-1 and J is TRBJ2-7; unclear D gene. Trimming pared 2 bases from V and 0 bases from J, leaving 5 bases between. The germline gives CDR1 MGHRA, CDR2 YSYEKL. There are 13 residues in the CDR3. This CDR3 is CASSQQVSYEQYF. DNA of the CDR3: TGCGCCAGCAGCCAACAGGTCTCCTACGAGCAGTACTTC.

The chain uses TRBV5-1 and TRBJ1-5, with D perhaps matching TRBD1 (6 bases). The CDR3 is 14 amino acids. The germline gives CDR1 SGHRS, CDR2 YFSETQ. V lost 1 base, J lost 7 bases, and 12 bases lay in between. CDR3 protein: CASSLIGGGQPQHF. Here the CDR3 DNA reads TGCGCCAGCAGCTTGATTGGGGGCGGCCAGCCCCAGCATTTT.

The chain uses TRBV2 and TRBJ2-5; D may match TRBD1 or TRBD2 (5 bases each). The CDR3 extends over 14 amino acids. Deletions cut 4 bases from V and 3 bases from J, with 12 bases between. The germline V gene has CDR1 SNHLY and CDR2 FYNNEI. CDR3 coding DNA: TGTGCCAGCAGTGCGGGACCGAGAGAAGAGACCCAGTACTTC. It encodes CASSAGPREETQYF.

The V gene is TRBV19, the J gene TRBJ2-1, with D perhaps TRBD1 (6 bases). This CDR3 spans 15 amino acids. Deletions cut 2 bases from V and 0 bases from J, with 8 bases between. Germline V lookup: CDR1 LNHDA, CDR2 SQIVND (reference sequence). The DNA of the CDR3 is TGTGCCAGTAGTATACAGGGGTCCTCCTACAATGAGCAGTTCTTC. Protein sequence: CASSIQGSSYNEQFF.

The genes are TRBV5-1 and TRBJ2-7; the D is unclear. This CDR3 has 15 residues. V shed 0 bases and J shed 0 bases, with 10 bases lying between them. Germline assignment: CDR1 SGHRS and CDR2 YFSETQ. The CDR3 loop is CASSLELMSSYEQYF. For the CDR3, the DNA is TGCGCCAGCAGCTTGGAGCTGATGAGCTCCTACGAGCAGTACTTC. Drawing the rest from reference TRBV5-1 and TRBJ2-7, the complete variable domain is KAGVTQTPRYLIKTRGQQVTLSCSPISGHRSVSWYQQTPGQGLQFLFEYFSETQRNKGNFPGRFSGRQFSNSRSEMNVSTLELGDSALYLCASSLELMSSYEQYFGPGTRLTVT.

The chain uses TRBV19 and TRBJ1-5; TRBD1 agrees at 9 bases. The CDR3 contains 13 residues. Germline CDR1 LNHDA, CDR2 SQIVND (reference sequence). Unmatched junction bases numbered 2, after V lost 6 bases and J lost 5 bases. The CDR3 coding sequence is TGTGCCAGTAGCAACAGGGGGCATCAGCCCCAGCATTTT. This sequence encodes CASSNRGHQPQHF. Full variable domain (outside the CDR3, taken from reference TRBV19 and TRBJ1-5): DGGITQSPKYLFRKEGQNVTLSCEQNLNHDAMYWYRQDPGQGLRLIYYSQIVNDFQKGDIAEGYSVSREKKESFPLTVTSAQKNPTAFYLCASSNRGHQPQHFGDGTRLSIL.

The chain has TRBV27 and TRBJ2-7; maybe TRBD2 (5 bases). Germline values: CDR1 MNHEY, CDR2 SMNVEV (reference sequence). Trimming pared 6 bases from V and 5 bases from J, leaving 11 bases between. The length of the CDR3 is 12 residues. CDR3 residues: CASSPPSNEQYF. The CDR3 DNA is TGTGCCAGCAGCCCTCCTAGCAACGAGCAGTACTTC.

The V and J genes are TRBV4-1 and TRBJ2-1; D possibly corresponds to TRBD2 (6 bases). The CDR3 is made up of 14 amino acids. Looked up from germline, CDR1 is MGHRA and CDR2 is YSYEKL. Trimming removed 4 bases from V and 3 bases from J, with 10 bases in between. This CDR3 reads CASSPGGIYNEQFF. DNA for the CDR3: TGCGCCAGCAGCCCGGGCGGGATCTACAATGAGCAGTTCTTC.

The chain links TRBV10-1 to TRBJ1-5; TRBD1 is a possible D gene (5 bases). Germline V gene sequence: CDR1 WNHNN, CDR2 SYGVQD (reference sequence). Trimming removed 6 bases from V and 2 bases from J, with 8 bases in between. CDR3 length: 13 amino acids. The CDR3 bases are TGCGCCAGCAGCTCGGGGGGCAATCAGCCCCAGCATTTT. It is translated as CASSSGGNQPQHF.